The clone carrying this T cell receptor beta chain was observed a few times. The CDR3 runs 13 residues. CDR1 and CDR2 (germline): SGHAT, FQNNGV. V lost 8 bases and J 1 base, leaving 11 bases between the germline ends. The data are from a study of blood T cell repertoires in COVID-19. Study-level information: Samples representing acute and convalescent COVID-19 were sourced from the United States, Italy and Spain. The analysed material was cDNA or gDNA that came from T cells, B-cell-depleted T cells, or PBMCs.

Original processing notes: Scientists estimated how many nucleated cells there were by amplifying reference gene primers. Libraries were prepared by immunoSEQ multiplex PCR; TCRdb keeps only in-frame clonotypes and omits some of them. From that table come the V and J calls and clone size; the DNA was used to work out D and trimming. Seen here are fewer than 85,000 clones, about 83% observed once, and the top ten hold over 15%. The specimen was peripheral blood. The V and J genes are TRBV11-2 and TRBJ1-1; D not certain. The sequence derives from a woman aged 55-69 years with acute or convalescent COVID-19. The CDR3 bases are TGTGCCAGCCGCGTAGGGCCGAACACTGAAGCTTTCTTT. Translation gives CASRVGPNTEAFF. The entire variable domain, with the rest obtained from reference TRBV11-2 and TRBJ1-1, is as follows: EAGVAQSPRYKIIEKRQSVAFWCNPISGHATLYWYQQILGQGPKLLIQFQNNGVVDDSQLPKDRFSAERLKGVDSTLKIQPAKLEDSAVYLCASRVGPNTEAFFGQGTRLTVV.